These 11 T cell receptor beta chains originate from one sample sequenced in a study of blood T cell repertoires in COVID-19 (dated by TCRdb to about 2020). Libraries were prepared through the immunoSEQ multiplex PCR assay. TCRdb mirrors the immuneACCESS table, restricted to in-frame sequences. Some clones are absent from its copies; in checked studies, under half trace to an unresolved V gene, and the reason for the others is unknown. The table for this sample lists hundreds of thousands of clones; 85% to 90% of them were counted only once. Roughly 0.25% of the sample lies in the top ten. Material for sequencing was peripheral blood. These receptors were taken from a woman in her late teens or twenties with acute or convalescent COVID-19.

The chain has TRBV7-9 and TRBJ2-7; D remains ambiguous. The V end was cut by 5 bases, the J end by 3 bases, with 8 bases between. Germline V lookup: CDR1 SEHNR, CDR2 FQNEAQ (reference sequence). This CDR3 contains 12 residues. CDR3 nucleotide sequence: TGTGCCAGCAGCCCCTCCTTCTACGAGCAGTACTTC. Protein: CASSPSFYEQYF.

The chain couples TRBV5-1 to TRBJ1-1; 9 bases are shared with TRBD1. Germline CDR1 reads SGHRS; CDR2 reads YFSETQ. The CDR3 runs 17 residues. With V trimmed by 3 bases and J by 6 bases, 15 bases remained unmatched. The CDR3 DNA reads as TGCGCCAGCAGCTGGGGGGACAGGGAGAGATCTCGCGCTGAAGCTTTCTTT. Protein: CASSWGDRERSRAEAFF. Together with reference TRBV5-1 and TRBJ1-1, the CDR3 gives the full variable domain: KAGVTQTPRYLIKTRGQQVTLSCSPISGHRSVSWYQQTPGQGLQFLFEYFSETQRNKGNFPGRFSGRQFSNSRSEMNVSTLELGDSALYLCASSWGDRERSRAEAFFGQGTRLTVV.

The chain links TRBV7-9 to TRBJ2-5; TRBD2 is a possible D gene (6 bases). The CDR3 has 14 residues. Germline-derived CDR1 and CDR2 are SEHNR and FQNEAQ (reference sequence). Trimming removed 7 bases from V and 1 base from J, with 13 bases in between. CDR3 sequence (DNA): TGTGCCAGCACTCCGGCGGGGCGCCAAGAGACCCAGTACTTC. It translates to CASTPAGRQETQYF.

The rearrangement uses TRBV12-3 or TRBV12-4 and TRBJ1-1; no firm D call. CDR3 length: 11 amino acids. V was cut by 3 bases and J by 11 bases, with 10 bases left in between. This CDR3 reads CASSFQTPAFF. The CDR3, as DNA: TGTGCCAGCAGTTTCCAGACTCCTGCTTTCTTT.

This clone has only a few counts. V and J are TRBV5-8 and TRBJ2-7, with D tentatively TRBD1 (6 bases). Germline V gene lookup returns CDR1 SGHTS and CDR2 YDEGEE. V was trimmed by 4 bases and J by 3 bases, leaving 17 bases between them. The CDR3 is made up of 15 amino acids. The DNA for the CDR3 is TGTGCCAGCAGCCACCGGGCAGGGGCCAACTACGAGCAGTACTTC. Its translation: CASSHRAGANYEQYF.

The chain has TRBV6-6 and TRBJ2-2; TRBD2 aligns across 12 bases. Germline V gene lookup returns CDR1 MNHNY and CDR2 SVGAGI (reference sequence). Germline trimming cut 6 bases from V and 6 bases from J; bases unmatched to any gene: 8. This CDR3 contains 16 residues. The CDR3 nucleotides are TGTGCCAGCAGCCCGACTAGCGGGGGTTTTTCCGGGGAGCTGTTTTTT. Residues: CASSPTSGGFSGELFF.

The rearrangement links TRBV19 to TRBJ1-3; 8 bases are a match to TRBD1. J was trimmed by 4 bases and V by 6 bases; bases with no gene match: 17. Germline CDR1 LNHDA, CDR2 SQIVND (reference sequence). This CDR3 comprises 18 residues. CDR3: CASRDPRGTGQAGNTIYF. In DNA form, the CDR3 reads TGTGCCAGTAGGGACCCGCGGGGGACAGGTCAAGCCGGAAACACCATATATTTT. The complete variable domain, with remaining parts taken from reference TRBV19 and TRBJ1-3, reads DGGITQSPKYLFRKEGQNVTLSCEQNLNHDAMYWYRQDPGQGLRLIYYSQIVNDFQKGDIAEGYSVSREKKESFPLTVTSAQKNPTAFYLCASRDPRGTGQAGNTIYFGEGSWLTVV.

This chain connects TRBV6-2 or TRBV6-3 to TRBJ1-2; 9 bases are a match to TRBD1. The CDR3 totals 14 residues. Per germline, CDR1 MNHEY and CDR2 SVGEGT. V lost 5 bases, J lost 6 bases, and 7 bases stayed unmatched. The CDR3: CASSDYRGLDGYTF. The CDR3 DNA reads as TGTGCCAGCAGTGACTACAGGGGGCTGGATGGCTACACCTTC.

CDR3 residues: CASSSRGGTEAFF. Here the CDR3 DNA reads TGTGCCAGCAGCTCTAGGGGGGGCACTGAAGCTTTCTTT. The chain links TRBV5-4 to TRBJ1-1; a possible D gene is TRBD1 (6 bases). V shed 3 bases and J shed 4 bases, with 10 bases lying between them. CDR1 SGHNT and CDR2 YYREEE come from the germline V gene (reference sequence). The CDR3 has 13 amino acids.

This clone was seen once. One end of the junction is discordant with germline, which a read error may explain. CDR3 coding DNA: TGTGCCAGCAGTCTAAGGGGGCAAGGGGGGTTACGGTCGGGAAACATTAAGTACTTC. Its translation is CASSLRGQGGLRSGNIKYF. The chain links TRBV27 to TRBJ2-4; D possibly corresponds to TRBD1 (7 bases). Germline CDR1 MNHEY, CDR2 SMNVEV (reference sequence). The CDR3 is 19 amino acids.

The sample holds a few counts of this clone. The chain joins TRBV19 to TRBJ1-1, with D uncertain. Germline V gene sequence: CDR1 LNHDA, CDR2 SQIVND (reference sequence). V dropped 6 bases and J dropped 0 bases, with 17 bases sitting between them. The CDR3 totals 16 residues. The CDR3: CASRYQEVLVNTEAFF. CDR3 coding DNA: TGTGCCAGTAGATACCAAGAAGTACTTGTGAACACTGAAGCTTTCTTT.